The 31 T cell receptor beta chains reported below all come from one sample, sequenced in a study of blood T cells in healthy people across ages. Combining a sample-barcoded 5' primer with a J-beta primer mix, a second PCR ran for roughly 6 to 12 cycles. TCRdb ran MiXCR on the 5' RACE reads and lists one entry per CDR3 protein. The data hold fewer than 1 million distinct CDR3 sequences, with roughly 44% observed a single time. The sample taken for sequencing was blood. These receptors were collected from a man in his 60s in good health.

J is TRBJ2-3 and V is TRBV7-9; perhaps TRBD2 as D (7 bases). Per germline, CDR1 SEHNR and CDR2 FQNEAQ (reference sequence). The CDR3 extends over 16 amino acids. V lost 3 bases, J lost 2 bases, and 15 bases lay in between. CDR3 nucleotide sequence: TGTGCCAGCAGCTTTTATGGGGGGGCGGACACAGATACGCAGTATTTT. Protein product: CASSFYGGADTDTQYF.

V gene TRBV7-8 combines with J gene TRBJ1-5, with TRBD1 identical over 9 bases. CDR1 is SGHVS, CDR2 FQNEAQ, per germline. The CDR3 sequence is 16 residues long. J was trimmed by 2 bases and V by 3 bases; bases with no gene match: 5. The CDR3 coding sequence is TGTGCCAGCAGCTTGGACAGGGGCGGGGGCAATCAGCCCCAGCATTTT. It translates to CASSLDRGGGNQPQHF. The full variable domain, its missing parts supplied by reference TRBV7-8 and TRBJ1-5, is GAGVSQSPRYKVAKRGQDVALRCDPISGHVSLFWYQQALGQGPEFLTYFQNEAQLDKSGLPSDRFFAERPEGSVSTLKIQRTQQEDSAVYLCASSLDRGGGNQPQHFGDGTRLSIL.

This clonotype has only a few counts. J is TRBJ1-6 and V is TRBV4-3; 7 nucleotides line up with TRBD1. CDR3 length equals 14 residues. Germline CDR1 LGHNA, CDR2 YSLEER. V trimming: 4 bases; J trimming: 10 bases; junction bases outside the gene matches: 7. CDR3: CASSRDRELSPLHF. The CDR3 bases are TGCGCCAGCAGCCGGGACAGAGAACTGTCACCCCTCCACTTT.

The gene calls are TRBV6-5 and TRBJ1-5; TRBD1 matches at 7 bases. This CDR3 has 15 residues. The germline V gene has CDR1 MNHEY and CDR2 SVGAGI. V dropped 0 bases and J dropped 9; count of bases not matched to a gene: 8. CDR3 in amino acids: CASSYSARGDRPQHF. For the CDR3, the DNA is TGTGCCAGCAGTTACTCCGCCAGGGGGGATCGGCCCCAGCATTTT.

The table lists this clonotype with a few counts. V and J are TRBV6-2 or TRBV6-3 and TRBJ2-5; possible D gene TRBD1, 6 bases. Trimming removed 2 bases at V and 2 bases at J, with 15 bases between. Germline V gene sequence: CDR1 MNHEY, CDR2 SVGEGT. The CDR3 loop spans 16 amino acids. CDR3 coding DNA: TGTGCCAGCAGTTACGGGTTAAACAGGGATCAAGAGACCCAGTACTTC. Its translation is CASSYGLNRDQETQYF.

V is TRBV28 and J is TRBJ2-3; 7 positions match TRBD1. The trim removed 2 bases at V and 0 bases at J, leaving 17 bases unmatched. The germline V gene encodes CDR1 MDHEN and CDR2 SYDVKM. The CDR3 length is 20 residues. CDR3 sequence reads: CASSLPIPGGKPRSTDTQYF. The CDR3 coding sequence is TGTGCCAGCAGTTTACCCATTCCAGGGGGAAAACCTCGGAGCACAGATACGCAGTATTTT.

About this clonotype: One end of the junction is discordant with germline, which a read error may explain. The chain joins TRBV18 to TRBJ2-3, with D uncertain. From germline, CDR1 is KGHSH and CDR2 LQKENI. The CDR3 is 16 residues long. The CDR3: CASPPPNSVGTDTQYF. The CDR3 DNA reads TGTGCCAGCCCACCACCTAATTCTGTGGGCACAGATACGCAGTATTTT.

V usage is TRBV5-1 and J usage is TRBJ2-7; 7 nucleotides match TRBD1. CDR1 is SGHRS and CDR2 is YFSETQ in the germline V gene. Germline trimming cut 3 bases from V and 3 bases from J; bases unmatched to any gene: 6. The CDR3 spans 14 residues. The CDR3 loop is CASSSSGQDYEQYF. For the CDR3, the DNA is TGCGCCAGCAGCTCCTCAGGACAGGACTACGAGCAGTACTTC. Supplemented by reference TRBV5-1 and TRBJ2-7, the full variable domain reads KAGVTQTPRYLIKTRGQQVTLSCSPISGHRSVSWYQQTPGQGLQFLFEYFSETQRNKGNFPGRFSGRQFSNSRSEMNVSTLELGDSALYLCASSSSGQDYEQYFGPGTRLTVT.

CDR3 region: CSARARQTTGELFF. Here the CDR3 DNA reads TGCAGTGCTAGAGCACGACAGACCACCGGGGAGCTGTTTTTT. This rearrangement joins TRBV20-1 to TRBJ2-2, with a possible D match to TRBD1 (5 bases). Germline V gene data show CDR1 as DFQATT and CDR2 as SNEGSKA (reference sequence). This CDR3 is 14 amino acids long. V was pared by 1 base and J by 4 bases, with 10 bases between.

The rearrangement joins TRBV9 to TRBJ2-5; the match to TRBD2 covers 14 bases. TRBJ2-7 explains the end of the DNA better; the J call may be wrong. Germline V gene lookup returns CDR1 SGDLS and CDR2 YYNGEE. CDR3 length: 15 amino acids. The CDR3 here is CASSEGLAGVYEQYF. The CDR3, as DNA: TGTGCCAGCAGCGAGGGACTAGCGGGAGTCTACGAGCAGTACTTC.

This clonotype was detected a few times. V gene TRBV9 combines with J gene TRBJ1-2; possibly TRBD1 for D (5 bases). The V and J ends lost 2 bases and 3 bases respectively, with 11 bases between them. The CDR3 is made up of 14 amino acids. Per germline, CDR1 SGDLS and CDR2 YYNGEE. CDR3 bases: TGTGCCAGCAGCGTCGGGGCTCCGGACTATGGCTACACCTTC. Translation gives CASSVGAPDYGYTF.

This clonotype was seen only a few times. The gene calls are TRBV20-1 and TRBJ2-5; D gene unclear. The V end lost 5 bases, the J end lost 5 bases, and 15 bases lay between the germline ends. The CDR3 totals 13 residues. Germline CDR1 and CDR2: DFQATT and SNEGSKA (reference sequence). The CDR3 loop reads CSAAGWLEETQYF. The CDR3 region has the DNA TGCAGTGCTGCAGGATGGCTAGAGGAGACCCAGTACTTC.

This clonotype was seen a single time. This chain connects TRBV24-1 to TRBJ1-5; TRBD1 aligns across 7 bases. Germline-derived CDR1 and CDR2 are KGHDR and SFDVKD. Unmatched junction bases numbered 7, after V lost 8 bases and J lost 4 bases. This CDR3 contains 14 residues. The CDR3 DNA reads as TGTGCCACCACCTGGACAGGCGGAAATCAGCCCCAGCATTTT. As protein: CATTWTGGNQPQHF.

To note about this clonotype: It is likely a read error, because the conserved phenylalanine at the end of the CDR3 is missing. The rearrangement joins TRBV6-2 or TRBV6-3 to TRBJ1-5, with 8 bases fitting TRBD1. Looked up from germline, CDR1 is MNHEY and CDR2 is SVGEGT. The CDR3 spans 14 residues. V lost 4 bases, J lost 6 bases, and 5 bases stayed unmatched. Written as DNA, the CDR3 is TGTGCCAGCAGTTTCACAGGGGGGGGTCAGCCCCAGCATTTA. It translates to CASSFTGGGQPQHL.

This clonotype was observed a handful of times. The chain is built from TRBV7-9 and TRBJ2-1; TRBD2 might be the D (5 bases). The germline CDR1 and CDR2 sequences are SEHNR and FQNEAQ (reference sequence). This CDR3 has 13 residues. Deletions cut 3 bases from V and 9 bases from J, with 12 bases between. CDR3 amino acids: CASSLLAGGEQFF. The CDR3 coding sequence is TGTGCCAGCAGCTTGCTAGCAGGCGGTGAGCAGTTCTTC. Supplemented by reference TRBV7-9 and TRBJ2-1, the full variable domain reads DTGVSQNPRHKITKRGQNVTFRCDPISEHNRLYWYRQTLGQGPEFLTYFQNEAQLEKSRLLSDRFSAERPKGSFSTLEIQRTEQGDSAMYLCASSLLAGGEQFFGPGTRLTVL.

The rearrangement joins TRBV29-1 to TRBJ2-2; either TRBD1 or TRBD2 may fit D (7 bases each). CDR1 and CDR2 (germline): SQVTM, ANQGSEA. This CDR3 has 14 amino acids. Between the trimmed V and J ends, which lost 5 bases and 6 bases, there was a span of 16 bases. The CDR3 DNA reads as TGCAGCGTTCAGGGGGGGGCCCTTTCCGGGGAGCTGTTTTTT. Translating it yields CSVQGGALSGELFF.

The V and J genes are TRBV6-5 and TRBJ1-5, with D hard to call. CDR1 MNHEY and CDR2 SVGAGI come from the germline V gene. This CDR3 spans 15 amino acids. V lost 5 bases and J 5 bases, leaving 16 bases between the germline ends. Written as DNA, the CDR3 is TGTGCCAGCAGTCCCGATGGTGGAGGCTATCAGCCCCAGCATTTT. It codes for CASSPDGGGYQPQHF.

The chain couples TRBV3-1 to TRBJ2-5; D gene uncertain. CDR1 LGHDT and CDR2 YNNKEL come from the germline V gene (reference sequence). Deletions cut 0 bases from V and 12 bases from J, with 20 bases between. This CDR3 has 15 amino acids. The DNA of the CDR3 is TGTGCCAGCAGCCAAGATCTCGGGCGCTCTCCAAGGAAGTACTTC. Translation gives CASSQDLGRSPRKYF.

A few counts support this clonotype. This chain connects TRBV28 to TRBJ2-5; the D gene is possibly TRBD1 (5 bases). There are 13 residues in the CDR3. From germline, CDR1 is MDHEN and CDR2 SYDVKM. The V gene lost 4 bases and the J gene lost 3 bases, with 9 bases spanning the gap. The CDR3, as DNA: TGTGCCAGCAGTTCAGGGATGAAAGAGACCCAGTACTTC. Translation: CASSSGMKETQYF.

Ten or more counts support this clonotype. The V gene is TRBV4-1, the J gene TRBJ2-7; 8 nucleotides match TRBD2. Germline V gives CDR1 MGHRA, CDR2 YSYEKL. Unmatched junction bases numbered 3, after V lost 1 base and J lost 1 base. The CDR3 loop spans 15 amino acids. CDR3 amino acids: CASSQGLAGSYEQYF. CDR3 nucleotide sequence: TGCGCCAGCAGCCAAGGCTTAGCGGGGTCCTACGAGCAGTACTTC.

The chain carries TRBV4-1 and TRBJ1-1; D is possibly TRBD1 (6 bases). V was shortened by 0 bases and J by 1 base, with 9 bases between the two germline ends. The CDR3 has 15 amino acids. The germline CDR1 and CDR2 sequences are MGHRA and YSYEKL. The CDR3 DNA follows: TGCGCCAGCAGCCAAGATAGGACAGCGAACACTGAAGCTTTCTTT. Translated, it gives CASSQDRTANTEAFF.

The rearrangement links TRBV2 to TRBJ1-1; 11 positions match TRBD1. V gave up 6 bases and J gave up 5 bases; unmatched junction bases: 5. Per the germline V gene, CDR1 is SNHLY and CDR2 is FYNNEI. This CDR3 has 14 amino acids. The CDR3 sequence is CASSKDRGRTEAFF. The CDR3 nucleotides read TGTGCCAGCAGCAAGGACAGGGGGCGGACTGAAGCTTTCTTT. Filled out from reference TRBV2 and TRBJ1-1, the complete variable domain reads EPEVTQTPSHQVTQMGQEVILRCVPISNHLYFYWYRQILGQKVEFLVSFYNNEISEKSEIFDDQFSVERPDGSNFTLKIRSTKLEDSAMYFCASSKDRGRTEAFFGQGTRLTVV.

The V call is TRBV24-1, the J call TRBJ1-2; the match to TRBD1 covers 7 bases. V shed 3 bases, J shed 6 bases, and the junction held 21 bases outside the gene matches. Germline values: CDR1 KGHDR, CDR2 SFDVKD. The CDR3 has 19 amino acids. CDR3 DNA sequence: TGTGCCACCAGTGATAGAGGGTCAGGGGGACGTTGGGGAAACGATGGCTACACCTTC. Encoded protein: CATSDRGSGGRWGNDGYTF.

The chain carries TRBV7-9 and TRBJ1-5; 10 bases fit TRBD1. The CDR3 totals 16 residues. In germline, CDR1 is SEHNR, CDR2 FQNEAQ (reference sequence). With 5 bases clipped from V and 2 bases from J, the junction kept 6 bases outside the gene matches. CDR3 region: CASSKGQGLGNQPQHF. The CDR3 nucleotides are TGTGCCAGCAGCAAGGGACAGGGGCTAGGCAATCAGCCCCAGCATTTT.

The chain links TRBV6-1 to TRBJ2-5; TRBD1 is a possible D gene (6 bases). The CDR3 loop spans 14 amino acids. Germline V gene data show CDR1 as MNHNS and CDR2 as SASEGT. The ends were cut back, 6 bases at V and 4 bases at J, with 15 bases in the middle. The CDR3 nucleotides are TGTGCCAGCAGGGCGACCGGGACACCAGAGACCCAGTACTTC. This codes for CASRATGTPETQYF.

The chain couples TRBV11-2 to TRBJ2-1, with D hard to call. Trimming took 1 base from V and 4 from J, leaving 8 bases between them. The germline V gene has CDR1 SGHAT and CDR2 FQNNGV. CDR3 length: 14 amino acids. In DNA, the CDR3 is TGTGCCAGCAGCTTAGTTTTGCAGTACAATGAGCAGTTCTTC. It yields the protein CASSLVLQYNEQFF.

This chain links TRBV20-1 with TRBJ1-2; 7 bases fit TRBD1. Germline V gives CDR1 DFQATT, CDR2 SNEGSKA (reference sequence). With V trimmed by 5 bases and J by 4 bases, 7 bases remained unmatched. This CDR3 has 13 residues. CDR3 DNA: TGCAGTGCTGATAAACAGGGGAGCTATGGCTACACCTTC. It yields the protein CSADKQGSYGYTF.

Only a few counts were recorded for this clonotype. This rearrangement joins TRBV6-2 or TRBV6-3 to TRBJ2-1, with 12 bases that match TRBD2. This CDR3 has 15 residues. Germline CDR1 and CDR2: MNHEY and SVGEGT. With 8 bases clipped from V and 5 bases from J, the junction kept 7 bases outside the gene matches. As DNA, the CDR3 is TGTGCCAGCCTGAGACTAGCGGGGGAAAACAATGAGCAGTTCTTC. Its translation: CASLRLAGENNEQFF.

The rearrangement uses TRBV3-1 and TRBJ2-7; 12 bases are a match to TRBD1. The germline V gene has CDR1 LGHDT and CDR2 YNNKEL (reference sequence). Unmatched junction bases numbered 4, after V lost 3 bases and J lost 4 bases. This CDR3 is built from 15 residues. This CDR3 reads CASSHGTGGLYEQYF. Written as DNA, the CDR3 is TGTGCCAGCAGCCACGGGACAGGGGGCTTATACGAGCAGTACTTC.

This clonotype was detected only a few times. The chain is built from TRBV4-3 and TRBJ1-4; 7 bases are a match to TRBD1. The CDR3 runs to 15 residues. J lost 8 bases, V lost 0 bases, and 6 bases had no gene match. CDR1 and CDR2 from the germline V gene are LGHNA and YSLEER. The CDR3 sequence is CASSQEPGQLEKLFF. The CDR3 DNA reads TGCGCCAGCAGCCAAGAACCGGGACAGTTAGAAAAACTGTTTTTT.

The V gene is TRBV9, the J gene TRBJ2-7; D not resolved. CDR3 length: 15 residues. CDR1 and CDR2 from the germline V gene are SGDLS and YYNGEE. V was trimmed by 4 bases and J by 2 bases, leaving 16 bases between them. CDR3 residues: CASSPRRLRAYEQYF. Here the CDR3 DNA reads TGTGCCAGCAGCCCCCGGCGTTTAAGAGCCTACGAGCAGTACTTC.